The next 27 T cell receptor beta chains were all read from a single sample in a study of cytomegalovirus exposure and HLA in healthy donors. PCR primers comprised 60 Vbeta and 13 Jbeta primers. Produced via immunoSEQ multiplex PCR; TCRdb's table is partial and in-frame only. The sample comprises more than 150,000 clones, more than 75% of which are singletons, and roughly 2.5% rests with the top ten. The sample taken for sequencing was PBMCs. The source of these receptors is a woman aged 30 to 39 in good health and CMV-seropositive.

Notes on this clone: This CDR3 is also generated by other DNA sequences in the sample. The chain couples TRBV9 to TRBJ2-7, with a possible D match to TRBD1 (6 bases). Looked up from germline, CDR1 is SGDLS and CDR2 is YYNGEE. The CDR3 covers 15 residues. V gave up 5 bases and J gave up 5 bases, with 20 bases separating them. The CDR3: CASSFQGQGNDEQYF. In nucleotides, the CDR3 is TGTGCCAGCAGTTTCCAGGGGCAGGGGAACGACGAGCAGTACTTC.

This chain connects TRBV6-6 to TRBJ2-2; 7 bases are a match to TRBD2. The V gene end was trimmed by 7 bases and the J gene end by 3 bases; junction bases not matched to a gene: 8. Germline V gives CDR1 MNHNY, CDR2 SVGAGI (reference sequence). This CDR3 is 15 amino acids long. Here the CDR3 reads CASNTLGRDTGELFF. The CDR3 coding sequence is TGTGCCAGCAACACCTTGGGGAGGGACACCGGGGAGCTGTTTTTT.

This clone was seen more than once but under ten times. The CDR3 nucleotides are TGTGCCAGCAGCCCTCGGACAGCCACCTTCCTCGGAAACACCATATATTTT. Translation gives CASSPRTATFLGNTIYF. The V gene is TRBV7-9, the J gene TRBJ1-3, with a weak D call TRBD1 (6 bases). Trimming removed 5 bases from V and 4 bases from J, with 21 bases in between. Germline loops: CDR1 SEHNR, CDR2 FQNEAQ (reference sequence). The CDR3 has 17 amino acids.

The V call is TRBV7-9, the J call TRBJ2-3, with D possibly matching TRBD2 (6 bases). Germline V lookup: CDR1 SEHNR, CDR2 FQNEAQ (reference sequence). The CDR3 runs to 13 residues. Trimming left V 1 base short and J 6 bases short, with 8 bases between. The CDR3 reads CASSLDGGDTQYF. CDR3 coding DNA: TGTGCCAGCAGCTTAGACGGAGGGGATACGCAGTATTTT.

This clone was counted once. V and J are TRBV9 and TRBJ2-2; 8 nucleotides align to TRBD1. V lost 0 bases, J lost 7 bases, and 8 bases stayed unmatched. The CDR3 is 16 residues long. Germline V gene data show CDR1 as SGDLS and CDR2 as YYNGEE. CDR3 sequence (DNA): TGTGCCAGCAGCGTAGCTGGCCAGGGGGCGGTCGGGGAGCTGTTTTTT. Encoded protein: CASSVAGQGAVGELFF. Using reference TRBV9 and TRBJ2-2 for the parts outside the CDR3, the full variable domain is DSGVTQTPKHLITATGQRVTLRCSPRSGDLSVYWYQQSLDQGLQFLIQYYNGEERAKGNILERFSAQQFPDLHSELNLSSLELGDSALYFCASSVAGQGAVGELFFGEGSRLTVL.

This chain uses TRBV19 with TRBJ1-3; tentative D call: TRBD1 (6 bases). Trimming shortened V by 7 bases and J by 3 bases, and 16 bases separated the two germline ends. Per germline, CDR1 LNHDA and CDR2 SQIVND (reference sequence). There are 15 residues in the CDR3. CDR3 amino acids: CASINPGALGNTIYF. The CDR3 nucleotides read TGTGCCAGTATCAACCCAGGGGCGCTTGGAAACACCATATATTTT. The full variable domain, its missing parts supplied by reference TRBV19 and TRBJ1-3, is DGGITQSPKYLFRKEGQNVTLSCEQNLNHDAMYWYRQDPGQGLRLIYYSQIVNDFQKGDIAEGYSVSREKKESFPLTVTSAQKNPTAFYLCASINPGALGNTIYFGEGSWLTVV.

The chain has TRBV9 and TRBJ1-4; D is uncertain. The CDR3 has 15 amino acids. Germline V gene sequence: CDR1 SGDLS, CDR2 YYNGEE. V shed 0 bases and J shed 6 bases, with 12 bases lying between them. The CDR3 bases are TGTGCCAGCAGCGTAGAGAACAGCTCCCATGAAAAACTGTTTTTT. This gives the protein CASSVENSSHEKLFF.

This clone was recorded once. The rearrangement uses TRBV28 and TRBJ2-7; tentative D call: TRBD1 (6 bases). Per the germline V gene, CDR1 is MDHEN and CDR2 is SYDVKM. Trimming stripped 4 bases from V and 0 bases from J, with 19 bases between. This CDR3 region has 17 residues. CDR3 DNA sequence: TGTGCCAGCAGTTACCCCTTGTGGCAGGGGAGCTCCTACGAGCAGTACTTC. This sequence encodes CASSYPLWQGSSYEQYF.

The DNA for the CDR3 is TGTGCCAGCAGTTTATTGGGGGGATCCGGTGGCTACACCTTC. It encodes CASSLLGGSGGYTF. The chain couples TRBV28 to TRBJ1-2; D possibly corresponds to TRBD1 (5 bases). The V gene lost 1 base and the J gene lost 7 bases, with 13 bases spanning the gap. From germline, CDR1 is MDHEN and CDR2 SYDVKM. The CDR3 has 14 amino acids.

V and J are TRBV9 and TRBJ2-5; TRBD2 agrees at 9 bases. This CDR3 is 18 amino acids long. V was pared by 0 bases and J by 1 base, with 10 bases of the junction left unmatched. Germline V CDR1 and CDR2: SGDLS, YYNGEE. Here the CDR3 DNA reads TGTGCCAGCAGCGTAGGGGTTTCCGGAGCGGGGGGCCAAGAGACCCAGTACTTC. Translated: CASSVGVSGAGGQETQYF.

This chain connects TRBV7-9 to TRBJ2-2, with TRBD1 matching over 7 bases. The CDR3 has 17 residues. Germline CDR1 is SEHNR and CDR2 is FQNEAQ (reference sequence). V shed 5 bases and J 2 bases; nucleotides not matched to a gene: 11. As DNA, the CDR3 is TGTGCCAGCAGCCCGAAGGTTACAGGGGTTAACACCGGGGAGCTGTTTTTT. It translates to CASSPKVTGVNTGELFF.

V and J are TRBV7-2 and TRBJ2-5, with D hard to call. Per the germline V gene, CDR1 is SGHTA and CDR2 is FQGNSA. CDR3 length: 12 residues. V was shortened by 5 bases and J by 0 bases, with 4 bases between the two germline ends. The CDR3 coding sequence is TGTGCCAGCAGCGCGTACCAAGAGACCCAGTACTTC. Residues: CASSAYQETQYF.

The J gene is TRBJ1-1, the V gene TRBV18; weak D call: TRBD1 (6 bases). Germline V CDR1 and CDR2: KGHSH, LQKENI. V was clipped by 1 base and J by 1 base, with 13 bases between them. The length of the CDR3 is 16 residues. CDR3 DNA: TGTGCCAGCTCACCACAGGGGGTGATCTCGAACACTGAAGCTTTCTTT. Its translation: CASSPQGVISNTEAFF.

For this clone: This CDR3 is also generated by other DNA sequences in the sample. The CDR3 DNA reads TGTGCCACCAGCAGAGATCGCGGTTACGAGCAGTACTTC. Translating gives CATSRDRGYEQYF. The chain uses TRBV15 and TRBJ2-7, with D unresolved. The CDR3 contains 13 residues. The germline CDR1 and CDR2 sequences are LNHNV and YYDKDF (reference sequence). Deletions cut 0 bases from V and 4 bases from J, with 7 bases between.

This clone was seen a handful of times. The chain carries TRBV4-1 and TRBJ1-5; 8 bases map to TRBD1. Germline V gives CDR1 MGHRA, CDR2 YSYEKL. The CDR3 spans 14 residues. The J segment lost 6 bases and the V segment lost 6 bases, leaving 7 bases of the junction unmatched. DNA for the CDR3: TGCGCCAGCAGTTCGGGACAGGTAGGTCAGCCCCAGCATTTT. Encoded protein: CASSSGQVGQPQHF.

V usage is TRBV4-2 and J usage is TRBJ2-5; 7 bases line up with TRBD1. The end of the DNA aligns better with TRBJ2-7, so the J call may be wrong. This CDR3 region has 14 residues. Germline values: CDR1 LGHNA, CDR2 YNFKEQ. DNA of the CDR3: TGTGCCAGCAGCCCCCGACAGGGCTCCTACGAGCAGTACTTC. Residues: CASSPRQGSYEQYF.

The sample holds a few counts of this clone. The chain has TRBV11-3 and TRBJ2-1; D not certain. V was cut by 2 bases and J by 5 bases, with 10 bases left in between. This CDR3 spans 14 amino acids. Germline V gene lookup returns CDR1 SGHNT and CDR2 YENEEA. DNA of the CDR3: TGTGCCAGCAGCTTAAGACAAATAAACAATGAGCAGTTCTTC. Amino acid sequence: CASSLRQINNEQFF. Full variable domain (remainder filled in from reference TRBV11-3 and TRBJ2-1): EAGVVQSPRYKIIEKKQPVAFWCNPISGHNTLYWYLQNLGQGPELLIRYENEEAVDDSQLPKDRFSAERLKGVDSTLKIQPAELGDSAVYLCASSLRQINNEQFFGPGTRLTVL.

The genes are TRBV7-2 and TRBJ1-2; 8 bases fit TRBD1. This CDR3 comprises 14 residues. Germline values: CDR1 SGHTA, CDR2 FQGNSA. The V gene end was trimmed by 5 bases and the J gene end by 4 bases; junction bases not matched to a gene: 6. In DNA form, the CDR3 reads TGTGCCAGCAGCCCGGGACAGGTCCCCTATGGCTACACCTTC. Translated: CASSPGQVPYGYTF.

J is TRBJ2-7 and V is TRBV5-1, with a tentative D call TRBD1 (5 bases). The length of the CDR3 is 14 residues. Deletions cut 4 bases from V and 4 bases from J, with 15 bases between. Germline-derived CDR1 and CDR2 are SGHRS and YFSETQ. This CDR3 reads CASSGARTHYEQYF. CDR3 coding DNA: TGCGCCAGCAGCGGGGCTAGGACCCATTACGAGCAGTACTTC. The full variable domain, completed using reference TRBV5-1 and TRBJ2-7, is KAGVTQTPRYLIKTRGQQVTLSCSPISGHRSVSWYQQTPGQGLQFLFEYFSETQRNKGNFPGRFSGRQFSNSRSEMNVSTLELGDSALYLCASSGARTHYEQYFGPGTRLTVT.

The chain joins TRBV6-4 to TRBJ2-5; TRBD2 agrees at 9 bases. Trimming at V came to 4 bases and at J to 5 bases, leaving 2 bases not matched to a gene. Looked up from germline, CDR1 is MRHNA and CDR2 is SNTAGT. The CDR3 has 13 residues. CDR3 nucleotide sequence: TGTGCCAGCAGTGCTCTAGCGGGGGAGACCCAGTACTTC. Its protein is CASSALAGETQYF.

This chain connects TRBV30 to TRBJ1-5; a weak D match, TRBD1 (5 bases). Per germline, CDR1 GTSNPN and CDR2 SVGIG (reference sequence). The CDR3 extends over 12 amino acids. Trimming stripped 6 bases from V and 3 bases from J, with 9 bases between. CDR3 DNA sequence: TGTGCCTGCCGACAGCCCAATCAGCCCCAGCATTTT. It translates to CACRQPNQPQHF.

The rearrangement joins TRBV7-2 to TRBJ1-6; 7 nucleotides match TRBD1. CDR3 length: 14 residues. Trimming cost V 5 bases and J 6 bases; bases outside gene matches: 4. The germline CDR1 and CDR2 sequences are SGHTA and FQGNSA. Here the CDR3 reads CASSRDSSNSPLHF. DNA of the CDR3: TGTGCCAGCAGCCGGGACAGCTCTAATTCACCCCTCCACTTT.

The rearrangement links TRBV25-1 to TRBJ2-7; D unclear. Trimming cost V 7 bases and J 0 bases, with 10 bases left between them. Germline-derived CDR1 and CDR2 are MGHDK and SYGVNS. The CDR3 sequence is 13 residues long. The CDR3 loop is CASTDPSSYEQYF. Written as DNA, the CDR3 is TGTGCCAGCACCGATCCCAGCTCCTACGAGCAGTACTTC.

The chain joins TRBV18 to TRBJ2-7; the match to TRBD1 covers 9 bases. The junction had 8 bases not matched to a gene; V was cut back by 6 bases and J by 5 bases. This CDR3 is 14 amino acids long. Per the germline V gene, CDR1 is KGHSH and CDR2 is LQKENI. The CDR3 loop is CASSPGTGSDEQYF. DNA for the CDR3: TGTGCCAGCTCGCCAGGGACAGGGTCGGACGAGCAGTACTTC. Complete variable domain (other parts from reference TRBV18 and TRBJ2-7): NAGVMQNPRHLVRRRGQEARLRCSPMKGHSHVYWYRQLPEEGLKFMVYLQKENIIDESGMPKERFSAEFPKEGPSILRIQQVVRGDSAAYFCASSPGTGSDEQYFGPGTRLTVT.

This clone has only a few counts. The chain employs TRBV25-1 and TRBJ1-5, with D uncertain. Germline-derived CDR1 and CDR2 are MGHDK and SYGVNS. The V and J ends lost 4 bases and 0 bases respectively, with 4 bases between them. The CDR3 length is 13 residues. CDR3 residues: CASSVNSNQPQHF. Written as DNA, the CDR3 is TGTGCCAGCAGTGTAAATAGCAATCAGCCCCAGCATTTT.

The chain uses TRBV11-2 and TRBJ2-7; D may be TRBD1 (5 bases). This CDR3 is built from 16 residues. Germline lookup yields CDR1 SGHAT and CDR2 FQNNGV. Trimming removed 3 bases at V and 0 bases at J, with 15 bases between. In DNA, the CDR3 is TGTGCCAGCAGCTTGATGACAGCTGCCCTCTCCTACGAGCAGTACTTC. Its translation is CASSLMTAALSYEQYF.

This chain links TRBV11-2 with TRBJ2-5, with D possibly TRBD1 on 5 matching bases. CDR1 and CDR2 from the germline V gene are SGHAT and FQNNGV. The length of the CDR3 is 14 residues. Trimming pared 2 bases from V and 2 bases from J, leaving 9 bases between. CDR3 sequence: CASSLYDRQETQYF. The CDR3 region has the DNA TGTGCCAGCAGCTTATACGACAGACAAGAGACCCAGTACTTC.